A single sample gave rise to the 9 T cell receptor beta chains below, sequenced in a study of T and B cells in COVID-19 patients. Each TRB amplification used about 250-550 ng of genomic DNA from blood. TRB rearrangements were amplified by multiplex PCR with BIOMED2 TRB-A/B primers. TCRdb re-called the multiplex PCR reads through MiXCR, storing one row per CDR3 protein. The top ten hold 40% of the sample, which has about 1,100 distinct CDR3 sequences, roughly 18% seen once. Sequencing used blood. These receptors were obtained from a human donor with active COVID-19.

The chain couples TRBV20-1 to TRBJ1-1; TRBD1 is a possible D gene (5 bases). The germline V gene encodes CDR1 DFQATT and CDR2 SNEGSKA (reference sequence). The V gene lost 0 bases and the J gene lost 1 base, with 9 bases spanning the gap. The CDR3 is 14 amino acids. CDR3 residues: CSARDWGGNTEAFF. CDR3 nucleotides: TGCAGTGCTAGAGATTGGGGGGGGAACACTGAAGCTTTCTTT.

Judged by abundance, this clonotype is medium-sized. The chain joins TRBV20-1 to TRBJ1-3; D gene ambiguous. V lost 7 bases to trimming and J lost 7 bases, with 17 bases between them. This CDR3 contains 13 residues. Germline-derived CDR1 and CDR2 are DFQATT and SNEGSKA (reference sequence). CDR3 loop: CSVLGSGSNTIYF. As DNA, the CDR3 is TGCAGTGTTCTTGGAAGCGGATCGAACACCATATATTTT.

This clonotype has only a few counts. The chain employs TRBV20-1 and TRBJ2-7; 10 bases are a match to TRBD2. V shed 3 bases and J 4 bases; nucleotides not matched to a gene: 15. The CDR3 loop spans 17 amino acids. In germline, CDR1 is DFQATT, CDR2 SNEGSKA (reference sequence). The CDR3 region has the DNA TGCAGTGCTAGCGCCCGCAGCGGGGGGGCTCTCGGGTACGAGCAGTACTTC. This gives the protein CSASARSGGALGYEQYF.

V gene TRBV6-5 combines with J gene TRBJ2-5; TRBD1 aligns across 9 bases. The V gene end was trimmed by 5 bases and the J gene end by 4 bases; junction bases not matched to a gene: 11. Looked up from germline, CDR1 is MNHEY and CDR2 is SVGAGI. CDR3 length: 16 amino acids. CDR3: CASSDRGAGVVETQYF. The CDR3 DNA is TGTGCCAGCAGTGACAGGGGGGCAGGCGTGGTAGAGACCCAGTACTTC.

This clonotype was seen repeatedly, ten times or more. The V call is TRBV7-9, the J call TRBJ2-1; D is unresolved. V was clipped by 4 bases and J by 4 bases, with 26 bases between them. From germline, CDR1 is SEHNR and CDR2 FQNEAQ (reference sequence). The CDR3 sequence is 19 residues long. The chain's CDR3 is CASSSGSQDAMRRYNEQFF. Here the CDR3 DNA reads TGTGCCAGCAGCTCGGGTTCCCAGGACGCCATGCGTCGATACAATGAGCAGTTCTTC.

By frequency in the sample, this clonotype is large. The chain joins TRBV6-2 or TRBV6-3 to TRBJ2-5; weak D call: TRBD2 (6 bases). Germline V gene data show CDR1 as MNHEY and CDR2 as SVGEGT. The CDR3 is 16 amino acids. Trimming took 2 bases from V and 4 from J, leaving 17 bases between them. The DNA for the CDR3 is TGTGCCAGCAGTTACCCTCCTGGAGGGGTAGGAGAGACCCAGTACTTC. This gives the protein CASSYPPGGVGETQYF.

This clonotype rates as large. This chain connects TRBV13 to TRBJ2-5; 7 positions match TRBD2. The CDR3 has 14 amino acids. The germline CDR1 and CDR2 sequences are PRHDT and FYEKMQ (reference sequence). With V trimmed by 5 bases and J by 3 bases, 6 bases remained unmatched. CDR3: CASSQAGTEETQYF. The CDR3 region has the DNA TGTGCCAGCAGCCAAGCGGGGACGGAAGAGACCCAGTACTTC.

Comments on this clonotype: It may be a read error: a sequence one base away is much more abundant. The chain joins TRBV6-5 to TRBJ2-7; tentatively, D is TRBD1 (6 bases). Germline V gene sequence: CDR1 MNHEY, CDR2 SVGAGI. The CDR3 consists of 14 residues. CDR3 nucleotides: TGTGCCTGCAGTTCGTCCGACAGGACCTACGAGCAGTACTTC. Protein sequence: CACSSSDRTYEQYF.

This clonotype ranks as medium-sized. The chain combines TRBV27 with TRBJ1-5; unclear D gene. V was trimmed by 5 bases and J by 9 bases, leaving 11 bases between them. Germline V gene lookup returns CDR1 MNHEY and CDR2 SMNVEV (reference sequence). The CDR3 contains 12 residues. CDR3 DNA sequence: TGTGCCAGCAGTCCCATCGGACGGCCCCAGCATTTT. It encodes CASSPIGRPQHF.